Presented here are 23 T cell receptor beta chains from one specimen sequenced in a study of cytomegalovirus exposure and HLA in healthy donors. TCRdb's table, derived via immunoSEQ multiplex PCR, lists solely in-frame clones and lacks some. The profile shows about 160,000 clones, around nine tenths of them singletons. The sequenced sample consisted of PBMCs. These receptor sequences come from a man younger than 35 in good health and CMV-seropositive.

The rearrangement uses TRBV5-1 and TRBJ2-1; D is unresolved. The CDR3 runs 15 residues. V dropped 0 bases and J dropped 5 bases, with 12 bases sitting between them. Germline CDR1 SGHRS, CDR2 YFSETQ. CDR3 loop: CASSLGALEHNEQFF. CDR3 bases: TGCGCCAGCAGCTTGGGAGCGTTGGAACACAATGAGCAGTTCTTC.

This sequence joins TRBV7-3 and TRBJ2-7, with a weak D call TRBD2 (9 bases). Trimming took off 5 bases at V and 4 bases at J, with 30 bases between the two ends. The CDR3 sequence is 19 residues long. Germline V gene data show CDR1 as SGHTA and CDR2 as FQGTGA. As DNA, the CDR3 is TGTGCCAGCAGCCACTCAAGGACAGGGATTCCACTAGCGGGTTACGAGCAGTACTTC. Protein sequence: CASSHSRTGIPLAGYEQYF.

The chain is built from TRBV29-1 and TRBJ2-3, with 8 nucleotides matching TRBD1. Germline-derived CDR1 and CDR2 are SQVTM and ANQGSEA. The V gene end was trimmed by 5 bases and the J gene end by 1 base; junction bases not matched to a gene: 11. The CDR3 covers 16 residues. CDR3 sequence reads: CSVLQGGRRGTDTQYF. CDR3 in DNA: TGCAGCGTTTTACAGGGGGGACGACGGGGCACAGATACGCAGTATTTT.

The chain combines TRBV2 with TRBJ1-1; D is perhaps TRBD1 (6 bases). Trimming took off 0 bases at V and 4 bases at J, with 15 bases between the two ends. The CDR3 runs to 16 residues. Germline V gene sequence: CDR1 SNHLY, CDR2 FYNNEI. CDR3 residues: CASSEAHQGLGTEAFF. The CDR3 DNA reads as TGTGCCAGCAGTGAAGCGCATCAGGGGCTGGGCACTGAAGCTTTCTTT.

This clone was picked up a small number of times. The V call is TRBV19, the J call TRBJ2-2; 10 positions match TRBD1. Per the germline V gene, CDR1 is LNHDA and CDR2 is SQIVND (reference sequence). The CDR3 loop spans 14 amino acids. The V gene end was trimmed by 9 bases and the J gene end by 7 bases; junction bases not matched to a gene: 8. The DNA for the CDR3 is TGTGCCAGCGGCCCGGGACAGGGGTTCGGGGAGCTGTTTTTT. It codes for CASGPGQGFGELFF.

A single count supports this clone. The chain links TRBV6-5 to TRBJ2-7, with TRBD1 matching over 7 bases. V trimming: 6 bases; J trimming: 3 bases; junction bases outside the gene matches: 8. This CDR3 spans 14 amino acids. Germline V gene data show CDR1 as MNHEY and CDR2 as SVGAGI. The chain's CDR3 is CASRRQGAVYEQYF. The CDR3 region has the DNA TGTGCCAGCAGGAGACAGGGTGCGGTCTACGAGCAGTACTTC.

The chain joins TRBV5-5 to TRBJ2-7; D is unresolved. Germline assignment: CDR1 SGHKS and CDR2 YYEKEE (reference sequence). V lost 9 bases, J lost 2 bases, and 18 bases lay in between. The CDR3 contains 14 residues. CDR3 bases: TGTGCCACATCTCCGACCCGAGGCGCCTACGAGCAGTACTTC. Its protein is CATSPTRGAYEQYF.

In DNA form, the CDR3 reads TGTGCCAGCAGCTTAGATGGGGGGGTAGGGAATCAGCCCCAGCATTTT. As protein: CASSLDGGVGNQPQHF. The chain employs TRBV7-9 and TRBJ1-5, with D possibly TRBD1 on 5 matching bases. V was trimmed by 1 base and J by 4 bases, leaving 14 bases between them. CDR1 and CDR2 (germline): SEHNR, FQNEAQ (reference sequence). The CDR3 is made up of 16 amino acids.

The genes are TRBV15 and TRBJ2-7, with 9 bases identical to TRBD2. This CDR3 has 16 amino acids. The germline V gene encodes CDR1 LNHNV and CDR2 YYDKDF (reference sequence). The J segment lost 0 bases and the V segment lost 0 bases, leaving 3 bases of the junction unmatched. CDR3 in amino acids: CATSRDMTSGSYEQYF. The CDR3, as DNA: TGTGCCACCAGCAGAGATATGACTAGCGGCTCCTACGAGCAGTACTTC. The complete variable domain, with remaining parts taken from reference TRBV15 and TRBJ2-7, reads DAMVIQNPRYQVTQFGKPVTLSCSQTLNHNVMYWYQQKSSQAPKLLFHYYDKDFNNEADTPDNFQSRRPNTSFCFLDIRSPGLGDTAMYLCATSRDMTSGSYEQYFGPGTRLTVT.

This sequence joins TRBV21-1 and TRBJ2-1; the listed D gene, TRBD2, was not tested against the DNA. TRBV21-1 is an annotated pseudogene. The CDR3 extends over 15 amino acids. As DNA, the CDR3 is TGTGCCAGCAGCAAAGAGCGGGAGGCCTACAATGAGCAGTTCTTC. Its translation: CASSKEREAYNEQFF.

The genes are TRBV11-2 and TRBJ1-2; 7 bases map to TRBD1. Trimming cost V 5 bases and J 9 bases; bases outside gene matches: 12. The CDR3 contains 14 residues. Germline V lookup: CDR1 SGHAT, CDR2 FQNNGV. CDR3 coding DNA: TGTGCCAGCAGCCGAACGGGACAGTACTTAAGCTACACCTTC. Translation: CASSRTGQYLSYTF.

The chain carries TRBV27 and TRBJ1-1; the D gene is possibly TRBD1 (6 bases). V lost 6 bases, J lost 4 bases, and 12 bases lay in between. The V gene's germline CDR1 is MNHEY and CDR2 SMNVEV (reference sequence). The length of the CDR3 is 13 residues. CDR3 loop: CASSSKGGTEAFF. CDR3 nucleotides: TGTGCCAGCAGCTCTAAAGGGGGCACTGAAGCTTTCTTT.

The J gene is TRBJ2-2, the V gene TRBV9, with 10 bases aligning to TRBD1. Germline V CDR1 and CDR2: SGDLS, YYNGEE. With V trimmed by 0 bases and J by 2 bases, 1 base remained unmatched. There are 16 residues in the CDR3. The CDR3 protein is CASSVGTGGNTGELFF. CDR3 DNA sequence: TGTGCCAGCAGCGTAGGGACAGGGGGTAACACCGGGGAGCTGTTTTTT.

This chain connects TRBV9 to TRBJ2-1; 11 bases line up with TRBD2. Unmatched junction bases numbered 8, after V lost 4 bases and J lost 5 bases. Germline CDR1 is SGDLS and CDR2 is YYNGEE. The CDR3 is 16 residues long. The CDR3 DNA reads TGTGCCAGCAGCACTACCGGGACTAGCGGAAACAATGAGCAGTTCTTC. It specifies CASSTTGTSGNNEQFF. Based on the CDR3 plus reference TRBV9 and TRBJ2-1, the full variable domain is DSGVTQTPKHLITATGQRVTLRCSPRSGDLSVYWYQQSLDQGLQFLIQYYNGEERAKGNILERFSAQQFPDLHSELNLSSLELGDSALYFCASSTTGTSGNNEQFFGPGTRLTVL.

The rearrangement links TRBV2 to TRBJ2-7; a weak D match, TRBD1 (5 bases). Trimming cost V 4 bases and J 0 bases, with 13 bases left between them. The CDR3 covers 15 residues. Germline values: CDR1 SNHLY, CDR2 FYNNEI. The CDR3 spells CASSGQGFSSYEQYF. CDR3 nucleotides: TGTGCCAGCAGTGGTCAGGGTTTTAGCTCCTACGAGCAGTACTTC.

The chain carries TRBV10-3 and TRBJ2-2, with TRBD2 matching over 11 bases. Germline V CDR1 and CDR2: ENHRY, SYGVKD. V trimming: 4 bases; J trimming: 4 bases; junction bases outside the gene matches: 8. There are 17 residues in the CDR3. The CDR3 coding sequence is TGTGCCATCAGTGGGCTAGCGGGAGGAGCGGGCACCGGGGAGCTGTTTTTT. It translates to CAISGLAGGAGTGELFF.

The V and J genes are TRBV5-1 and TRBJ1-1; 8 bases map to TRBD1. V lost 4 bases, J lost 4 bases, and 6 bases stayed unmatched. Germline V gene lookup returns CDR1 SGHRS and CDR2 YFSETQ. This CDR3 is 14 amino acids long. The CDR3 region is CASSLRDRSTEAFF. CDR3 sequence (DNA): TGCGCCAGCAGCCTCCGGGACAGGTCCACTGAAGCTTTCTTT.

The chain couples TRBV19 to TRBJ2-3; no firm D call. V shed 7 bases and J shed 2 bases, with 22 bases lying between them. Germline loops: CDR1 LNHDA, CDR2 SQIVND (reference sequence). This CDR3 is 17 amino acids long. DNA of the CDR3: TGTGCCAGTACTAATATCGGAGCTAGTTCCGCCACAGATACGCAGTATTTT. Protein: CASTNIGASSATDTQYF.

The chain links TRBV25-1 to TRBJ1-1; 10 bases fit TRBD1. V shed 6 bases and J 1 base; nucleotides not matched to a gene: 8. The CDR3 runs to 16 residues. Germline V gives CDR1 MGHDK, CDR2 SYGVNS. The CDR3 protein is CASSRDRGRKNTEAFF. As DNA, the CDR3 is TGTGCCAGCAGCCGGGACAGGGGTAGGAAGAACACTGAAGCTTTCTTT.

The rearrangement uses TRBV29-1 and TRBJ2-4; TRBD1 matches at 8 bases. This CDR3 contains 14 residues. Germline lookup yields CDR1 SQVTM and CDR2 ANQGSEA. After removal of 3 bases from V and 6 bases from J, the junction contained 7 bases not matched to a gene. The CDR3 loop is CSVERQGTPNIQYF. The DNA of the CDR3 is TGCAGCGTTGAGAGACAGGGGACGCCAAACATTCAGTACTTC.

The chain uses TRBV28 and TRBJ1-1; D ambiguous. The length of the CDR3 is 12 residues. CDR1 and CDR2 (germline): MDHEN, SYDVKM. Trimming left V 4 bases short and J 5 bases short, with 8 bases between. The CDR3: CASSSPPTEAFF. The CDR3 coding sequence is TGTGCCAGCAGTTCCCCCCCTACTGAAGCTTTCTTT.

This chain joins TRBV4-1 and TRBJ2-5, with TRBD1 identical over 11 bases. V lost 2 bases, J lost 4 bases, and 3 bases stayed unmatched. The CDR3 length is 15 residues. Germline CDR1 MGHRA, CDR2 YSYEKL. The CDR3 spells CASSQRTGGAETQYF. For the CDR3, the DNA is TGCGCCAGCAGCCAACGGACAGGGGGCGCAGAGACCCAGTACTTC.

The chain combines TRBV6-5 with TRBJ2-7, with 10 bases aligning to TRBD1. The ends lost 3 bases at V and 4 bases at J; junction bases unmatched: 9. CDR1 and CDR2 from the germline V gene are MNHEY and SVGAGI. The CDR3 is 16 residues long. The chain's CDR3 is CASSYSGQGLTYEQYF. The CDR3 bases are TGTGCCAGCAGTTATTCGGGACAGGGGCTGACGTACGAGCAGTACTTC.